The 14 T cell receptor beta chains below come from one sample, sequenced in a study of CD8+ T cells in alopecia areata (dated by TCRdb to 2016 to 2018). Interpreted using the paper, the time point label stands for: less than five weeks on oral tofacitinib. Reading the label with the study, this specimen's treatment or condition is: oral pan-JAK inhibitor, 5-10 mg twice daily. Libraries were prepared through the immunoSEQ multiplex PCR assay. For TCR sequencing, RNA was extracted from every sample and reverse transcribed into cDNA to serve as template. In TCRdb, the immuneACCESS table is reduced to in-frame sequences with V and J assigned. These tables do not hold every clone; where another copy was compared, an unresolved V gene accounts for under half, and the others remain unexplained. The sample has about 120,000 clones on record, around 56% of them singletons. Of the sample, around 0.44% is held by the ten largest clones.

The input for sequencing was CD4+ T cells sorted from blood, taken at week 4, from a patient treated with tofacitinib. These receptors were taken from a human donor with alopecia areata.

The CDR3 here is CASSVGQGVGGYTF. DNA of the CDR3: TGTGCCAGCAGTGTGGGACAGGGGGTCGGCGGCTACACCTTC. This chain joins TRBV6-1 and TRBJ1-2; 11 bases line up with TRBD1. The CDR3 totals 14 residues. V lost 4 bases to trimming and J lost 8 bases; unmatched junction nucleotides: 6. Germline V gene data show CDR1 as MNHNS and CDR2 as SASEGT.

The chain couples TRBV7-6 to TRBJ1-1; no definite D call. V lost 5 bases and J lost 1, with 8 bases in between. This CDR3 comprises 13 residues. Germline loops: CDR1 SGHVS, CDR2 FNYEAQ. CDR3 nucleotides: TGTGCCAGCAGCAACCAAGAGAACACTGAAGCTTTCTTT. Its protein is CASSNQENTEAFF.

V usage is TRBV29-1 and J usage is TRBJ1-1; maybe TRBD1 (5 bases). Looked up from germline, CDR1 is SQVTM and CDR2 is ANQGSEA. V dropped 0 bases and J dropped 2 bases, with 10 bases sitting between them. The CDR3 is 14 residues long. CDR3 DNA sequence: TGCAGCGTTGAAGAGTCACAGGCTAACACTGAAGCTTTCTTT. It is translated as CSVEESQANTEAFF. The complete variable domain, with remaining parts taken from reference TRBV29-1 and TRBJ1-1, reads SAVISQKPSRDICQRGTSLTIQCQVDSQVTMMFWYRQQPGQSLTLIATANQGSEATYESGFVIDKFPISRPNLTFSTLTVSNMSPEDSSIYLCSVEESQANTEAFFGQGTRLTVV.

The CDR3 sequence: CSAGTVNTEAFF. As DNA, the CDR3 is TGCAGCGCAGGGACGGTGAACACTGAAGCTTTCTTT. The chain uses TRBV29-1 and TRBJ1-1, with D possibly being TRBD1 (5 bases). The V gene lost 7 bases and the J gene lost 0 bases, with 9 bases spanning the gap. The germline gives CDR1 SQVTM, CDR2 ANQGSEA. The CDR3 has 12 residues.

This clone has a handful of counts. The chain has TRBV11-1 and TRBJ1-1; D might be TRBD1 (6 bases). CDR1 and CDR2 (germline): SGHAT, FQDESV (reference sequence). V gave up 5 bases and J gave up 5 bases, with 15 bases separating them. This CDR3 is 14 amino acids long. The CDR3 loop reads CASSPRQGKTEAFF. In DNA, the CDR3 is TGTGCCAGCAGCCCGCGGCAGGGGAAGACTGAAGCTTTCTTT.

The V call is TRBV5-1, the J call TRBJ1-1; no definite D call. This CDR3 region has 13 residues. Germline V gives CDR1 SGHRS, CDR2 YFSETQ. Trimming left V 0 bases short and J 8 bases short, with 11 bases between. The CDR3 spells CASSLDRPSEAFF. Here the CDR3 DNA reads TGCGCCAGCAGCTTGGACCGCCCTTCCGAAGCTTTCTTT.

The chain employs TRBV6-6 and TRBJ2-7; D tentatively fits TRBD1 or TRBD2 (5 bases each). The V gene's germline CDR1 is MNHNY and CDR2 SVGAGI (reference sequence). V lost 8 bases and J lost 6, with 14 bases in between. This CDR3 has 12 amino acids. This CDR3 reads CASAFGDGEQYF. The CDR3 region has the DNA TGTGCCAGCGCGTTCGGGGACGGCGAGCAGTACTTC.

This chain uses TRBV1 with TRBJ2-7. TRBV1 is labeled a pseudogene. This CDR3 spans 14 amino acids. This CDR3 reads CTSSQGLTADEQYF. Written as DNA, the CDR3 is TGCACCAGCAGCCAAGGTTTGACAGCGGACGAGCAGTACTTC.

The DNA of the CDR3 is TGTGCCAGCAGTGAAAAGGGTGGGGGCCGTGGCTACACCTTC. It yields the protein CASSEKGGGRGYTF. This rearrangement joins TRBV2 to TRBJ1-2, with a tentative D call TRBD1 (6 bases). The CDR3 sequence is 14 residues long. The V gene's germline CDR1 is SNHLY and CDR2 FYNNEI. Trimming cost V 2 bases and J 7 bases, with 14 bases left between them.

This chain connects TRBV7-9 to TRBJ1-5, with TRBD1 as a possible D gene (5 bases). V lost 5 bases to trimming and J lost 3 bases, with 17 bases between them. The germline V gene encodes CDR1 SEHNR and CDR2 FQNEAQ (reference sequence). The CDR3 totals 16 residues. DNA for the CDR3: TGTGCCAGCAGCAGGGTGCAGGGCCCATCCAATCAGCCCCAGCATTTT. It encodes CASSRVQGPSNQPQHF.

This rearrangement joins TRBV30 to TRBJ2-1; D is ambiguous. Germline V gene data show CDR1 as GTSNPN and CDR2 as SVGIG (reference sequence). With 4 bases removed from V and 4 bases from J, the gap between germline ends came to 8 bases. This CDR3 comprises 12 residues. CDR3 amino acids: CAWTGSYNEQFF. CDR3 coding DNA: TGTGCCTGGACCGGGTCGTACAATGAGCAGTTCTTC.

The chain uses TRBV5-4 and TRBJ2-3; D is undetermined. Germline loops: CDR1 SGHNT, CDR2 YYREEE (reference sequence). The CDR3 loop spans 13 amino acids. Trimming cost V 4 bases and J 8 bases, with 14 bases left between them. The CDR3 coding sequence is TGTGCCAGCAGCGGCGCCCTTGTTGGTACGCAGTATTTT. Translated: CASSGALVGTQYF.

V gene TRBV30 combines with J gene TRBJ2-2; D possibly matches TRBD1 or TRBD2 (5 bases each). The germline V gene has CDR1 GTSNPN and CDR2 SVGIG (reference sequence). The CDR3 covers 14 residues. V was shortened by 2 bases and J by 3 bases, with 10 bases between the two germline ends. The DNA for the CDR3 is TGTGCCTGGAGTTGGGACGGTTACACCGGGGAGCTGTTTTTT. Amino acids: CAWSWDGYTGELFF.

J is TRBJ1-5 and V is TRBV5-6, with 8 bases aligning to TRBD1. The CDR3 is made up of 13 amino acids. The junction had 6 bases not matched to a gene; V was cut back by 4 bases and J by 9 bases. Germline CDR1 is SGHDT and CDR2 is YYEEEE. CDR3: CASSTGQEAPQHF. As DNA, the CDR3 is TGTGCCAGCAGCACGGGACAGGAAGCGCCCCAGCATTTT.